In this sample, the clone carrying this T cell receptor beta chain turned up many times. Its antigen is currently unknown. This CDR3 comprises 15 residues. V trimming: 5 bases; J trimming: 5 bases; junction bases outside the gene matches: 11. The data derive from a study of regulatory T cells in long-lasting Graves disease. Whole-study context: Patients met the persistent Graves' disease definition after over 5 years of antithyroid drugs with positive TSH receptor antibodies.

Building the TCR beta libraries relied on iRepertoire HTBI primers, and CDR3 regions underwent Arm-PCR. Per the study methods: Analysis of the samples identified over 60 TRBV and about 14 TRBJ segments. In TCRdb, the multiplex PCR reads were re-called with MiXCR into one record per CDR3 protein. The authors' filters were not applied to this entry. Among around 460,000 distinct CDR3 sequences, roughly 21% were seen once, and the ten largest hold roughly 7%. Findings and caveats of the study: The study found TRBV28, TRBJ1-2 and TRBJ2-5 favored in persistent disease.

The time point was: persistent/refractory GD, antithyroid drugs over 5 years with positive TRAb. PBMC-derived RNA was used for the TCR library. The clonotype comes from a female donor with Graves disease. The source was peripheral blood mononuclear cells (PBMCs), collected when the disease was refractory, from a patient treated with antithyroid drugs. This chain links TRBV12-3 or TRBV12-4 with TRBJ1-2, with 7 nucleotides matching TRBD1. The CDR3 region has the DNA TGTGCCAGCAGTCCGGACAGGCCAAAGGGGTATGGCTACACCTTC. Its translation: CASSPDRPKGYGYTF.